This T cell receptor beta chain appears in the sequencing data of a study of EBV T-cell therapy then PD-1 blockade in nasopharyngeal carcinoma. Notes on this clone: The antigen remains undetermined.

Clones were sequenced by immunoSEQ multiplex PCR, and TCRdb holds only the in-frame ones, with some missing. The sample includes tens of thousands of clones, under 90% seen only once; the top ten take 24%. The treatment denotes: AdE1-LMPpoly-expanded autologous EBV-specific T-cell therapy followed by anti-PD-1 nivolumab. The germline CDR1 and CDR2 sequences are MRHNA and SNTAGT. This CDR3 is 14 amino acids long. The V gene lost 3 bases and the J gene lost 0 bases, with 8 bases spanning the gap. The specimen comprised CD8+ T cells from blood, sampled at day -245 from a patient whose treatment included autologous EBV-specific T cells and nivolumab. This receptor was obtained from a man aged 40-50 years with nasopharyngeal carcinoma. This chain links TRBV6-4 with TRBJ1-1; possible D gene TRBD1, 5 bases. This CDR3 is CASSETDMNTEAFF. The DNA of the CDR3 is TGTGCCAGCAGTGAGACAGACATGAACACTGAAGCTTTCTTT.